The subject of this entry is one T cell receptor (beta chain). The data belong to a study of blood T cell repertoires in COVID-19. Study in general: Sources were T cells, B-cell-depleted T cells, or PBMCs; the material itself was cDNA or gDNA.

CDR3 length: 13 residues. V was clipped by 3 bases and J by 6 bases, with 13 bases between them. Germline CDR1 reads SGDLS; CDR2 reads YYNGEE. The table came from immunoSEQ multiplex PCR; TCRdb's copy has only in-frame clones and leaves some out. Found here are around 270,000 clones, approximately 86% of them singletons; the top ten hold approximately 2%. What was sequenced was peripheral blood. The sequence was collected from a man aged 30 to 39 with active or convalescent COVID-19. This chain links TRBV9 with TRBJ2-7; TRBD2 might be the D (6 bases). DNA of the CDR3: TGTGCCAGCAGCGCCTCGACTAGAGGCGAGCAGTACTTC. Translation: CASSASTRGEQYF.